One and the same sample provided the 9 T cell receptor beta chains below, sequenced in a study of blood T cell repertoires in COVID-19. Measured with immunoSEQ multiplex PCR; TCRdb has only the in-frame clones, and not every one. Among under 300,000 clones listed, approximately 86% were seen once. The sample was PBMCs or T cells enriched from blood (not recorded which). The receptor source for this set is a woman aged 45-65 years who had recovered from COVID-19.

The chain recombines TRBV11-2 with TRBJ1-2, with 11 positions matching TRBD1. Germline V gene lookup returns CDR1 SGHAT and CDR2 FQNNGV. V shed 6 bases, J shed 8 bases, and the junction held 14 bases outside the gene matches. The length of the CDR3 is 16 residues. The CDR3, as DNA: TGTGCCAGCAGTCGAGGACAGGGGGCGCTTTCTATGGGCTACACCTTC. Protein sequence: CASSRGQGALSMGYTF.

The V and J genes are TRBV5-4 and TRBJ1-4; D possibly corresponds to TRBD1 (6 bases). V was pared by 4 bases and J by 8 bases, with 12 bases between. This CDR3 is 13 amino acids long. Germline V gene lookup returns CDR1 SGHNT and CDR2 YYREEE (reference sequence). The DNA of the CDR3 is TGTGCCAGCAGCCCGGATACAGGGGAAAAACTGTTTTTT. Protein product: CASSPDTGEKLFF.

J is TRBJ2-7 and V is TRBV5-4; tentative D call: TRBD2 (7 bases). V lost 7 bases, J lost 5 bases, and 22 bases lay in between. From germline, CDR1 is SGHNT and CDR2 YYREEE (reference sequence). The CDR3 has 15 residues. The CDR3 region has the DNA TGTGCCAGCCCCGTTTGGGGGGGGGCATACGACGAGCAGTACTTC. It translates to CASPVWGGAYDEQYF.

This sequence joins TRBV6-6 and TRBJ2-2, with D tentatively TRBD1 (6 bases). CDR1 is MNHNY, CDR2 SVGAGI, per germline (reference sequence). The CDR3 is 15 residues long. The V gene lost 6 bases and the J gene lost 5 bases, with 16 bases spanning the gap. The CDR3 DNA reads TGTGCCAGCAGCAAAGGGCAGGGGTGGACCGGGGAGCTGTTTTTT. This translates into CASSKGQGWTGELFF.

J is TRBJ2-3 and V is TRBV11-3; no clear D. This CDR3 is built from 17 residues. V was shortened by 4 bases and J by 0 bases, with 17 bases between the two germline ends. CDR1 and CDR2 (germline): SGHNT, YENEEA. CDR3 sequence (DNA): TGTGCCAGCAGCTCACCCCTTACAGACCATAGCACAGATACGCAGTATTTT. Translation: CASSSPLTDHSTDTQYF.

This clone was seen many times. The CDR3 sequence: CASSWASGSTDTQYF. CDR3 nucleotide sequence: TGTGCCAGCAGTTGGGCTAGCGGGAGCACAGATACGCAGTATTTT. The rearrangement uses TRBV6-5 and TRBJ2-3; 8 bases line up with TRBD2. The germline V gene encodes CDR1 MNHEY and CDR2 SVGAGI. The CDR3 has 15 amino acids. V shed 4 bases, J shed 0 bases, and the junction held 3 bases outside the gene matches.

V is TRBV12-3 or TRBV12-4 and J is TRBJ1-1; TRBD1 might be the D (5 bases). The V end was cut by 5 bases, the J end by 0 bases, with 7 bases between. CDR3 size: 13 residues. The CDR3 DNA follows: TGTGCCAGCAGTAGACAGATGAACACTGAAGCTTTCTTT. This codes for CASSRQMNTEAFF.

V usage is TRBV6-5 and J usage is TRBJ1-2, with D tentatively TRBD1 (6 bases). CDR3 length: 14 residues. Trimming left V 6 bases short and J 3 bases short, with 14 bases between. CDR1 is MNHEY and CDR2 is SVGAGI in the germline V gene. Here the CDR3 reads CASRGTQGDYGYTF. The CDR3 bases are TGTGCCAGCAGGGGGACACAAGGGGACTATGGCTACACCTTC.

The chain uses TRBV5-4 and TRBJ2-3; maybe TRBD2 (7 bases). Germline CDR1 reads SGHNT; CDR2 reads YYREEE (reference sequence). The V end lost 0 bases, the J end lost 4 bases, and 12 bases lay between the germline ends. The length of the CDR3 is 15 residues. CDR3 in amino acids: CASSLGTAGPDTQYF. The CDR3 coding sequence is TGTGCCAGCAGCTTGGGGACAGCGGGGCCAGATACGCAGTATTTT.